The rows below give T cell receptor beta chains drawn from one sample of a study of cytomegalovirus exposure and HLA in healthy donors. Data came from immunoSEQ multiplex PCR; TCRdb stores just in-frame clones and leaves some out. The sample includes 100,000 to 150,000 clones, roughly four fifths of them seen just once. Source material: PBMCs. These receptors all come from a woman aged 45-65 years in good health and CMV-seronegative. CDR3s include the opening cysteine and the closing phenylalanine or tryptophan. D genes are given only for firm matches. Size is stated for part of the rows, as once, few or many counts, or as a class when the clone is expanded.

d_gene	len	v_gene	abundance	j_gene	CDR3nt	CDR3aa
TRBD1	15	TRBV4-3	.	TRBJ1-4	TGCGCCAGCAGCCCTTCACAGGGGGGAGGCGAAAAACTGTTTTTT	CASSPSQGGGEKLFF
.	12	TRBV19	.	TRBJ2-3	TGTGCCAGTAGTATAGCCGGTCATACGCAGTATTTT	CASSIAGHTQYF
.	13	TRBV10-2	.	TRBJ2-3	TGCGCCAGCAGGGGGTCAGGGGCAGATACGCAGTATTTT	CASRGSGADTQYF
.	14	TRBV29-1	once	TRBJ1-1	TGCAGCGTGGCTCAGGGAATCGGGAGCACTGAAGCTTTCTTT	CSVAQGIGSTEAFF
.	12	TRBV27	.	TRBJ2-1	TGTGCCAGCAGTTTAGCGGGCAATGAGCAGTTCTTC	CASSLAGNEQFF
TRBD1	13	TRBV27	.	TRBJ2-7	TGTGCCAGCAGTCGGACAGGGGGCGTCGAGCAGTACTTC	CASSRTGGVEQYF
.	13	TRBV19	.	TRBJ2-1	TGTCCACTAACAGGCGGCTCCTACAATGAGCAGTTCTTC	CPLTGGSYNEQFF
.	15	TRBV30	.	TRBJ2-4	TGTGCCTGGAGCCTGGGGAGATTGGACAAAAACATTCAGTACTTC	CAWSLGRLDKNIQYF
.	14	TRBV9	.	TRBJ2-5	TGTGCCAGCAGCGTAGGGCCGAACCAAGAGACCCAGTACTTC	CASSVGPNQETQYF
TRBD2	15	TRBV7-7	.	TRBJ2-5	TGTGCTAGCAGCCCTGGACTAGCGGGAGAAGAGACCCAGTACTTC	CASSPGLAGEETQYF
TRBD2	16	TRBV5-1	.	TRBJ2-1	TGCGCCAGCAGCCGCTATAGCGGGGGCTCCTACAATGAGCAGTTCTTC	CASSRYSGGSYNEQFF
TRBD2	17	TRBV9	.	TRBJ2-2	TGTGCCAGCAGCGTCCAGGCTAGCGGGAGTTGGGCCGGGGAGCTGTTTTTT	CASSVQASGSWAGELFF